The clone carrying this TCR beta chain was detected a few times. Its antigen remains unidentified. This CDR3 is built from 14 residues. CDR1 is WSHSY and CDR2 is SAAADI in the germline V gene. The germline V and J ends were trimmed by 5 bases and 4 bases, with 12 bases remaining between them. This entry comes from a study of T cell responses to AZD1222 COVID-19 vaccine. As for the study in general: The analysis combined second doses at about 4 or about 12 weeks.

This table comes from immunoSEQ multiplex PCR, and its TCRdb copy is limited to in-frame clones, with some not included. The sample lists 100,000 to 150,000 clones, approximately 84% occurring once. Study-level results: Unmutated variant regions are reportedly targeted by nearly half of spike-specific TCRs. Of the AZD1222 recipients, only five to seven were seropositive at baseline.

This chain links TRBV10-2 with TRBJ2-1; D is undetermined. The sequencing used peripheral blood, collected on day 0 of AZD1222 vaccination. This TCR was recovered from an adult in good health. The CDR3 sequence is CASSTSLDYNEQFF. The CDR3 DNA sequence: TGCGCCAGCAGTACCAGCCTAGATTACAATGAGCAGTTCTTC.